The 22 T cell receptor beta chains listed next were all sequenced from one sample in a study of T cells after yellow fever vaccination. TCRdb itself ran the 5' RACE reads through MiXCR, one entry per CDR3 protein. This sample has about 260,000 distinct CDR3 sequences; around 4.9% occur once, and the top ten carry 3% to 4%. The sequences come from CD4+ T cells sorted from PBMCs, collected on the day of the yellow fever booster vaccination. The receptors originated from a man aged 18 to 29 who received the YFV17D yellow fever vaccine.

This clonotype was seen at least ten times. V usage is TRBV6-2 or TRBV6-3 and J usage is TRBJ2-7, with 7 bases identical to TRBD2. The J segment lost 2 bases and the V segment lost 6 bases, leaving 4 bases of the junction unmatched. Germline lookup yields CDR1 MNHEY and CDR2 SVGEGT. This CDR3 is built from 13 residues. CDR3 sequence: CASRREAPYEQYF. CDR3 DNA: TGTGCCAGCAGACGGGAGGCCCCCTACGAGCAGTACTTC.

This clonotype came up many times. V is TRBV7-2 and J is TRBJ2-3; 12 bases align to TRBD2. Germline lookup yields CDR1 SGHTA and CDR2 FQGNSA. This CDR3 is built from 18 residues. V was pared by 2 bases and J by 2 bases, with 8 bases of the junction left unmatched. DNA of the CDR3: TGTGCCAGCAGCTTAAGGACTAGCGGGGACCTCCTCACAGATACGCAGTATTTT. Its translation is CASSLRTSGDLLTDTQYF.

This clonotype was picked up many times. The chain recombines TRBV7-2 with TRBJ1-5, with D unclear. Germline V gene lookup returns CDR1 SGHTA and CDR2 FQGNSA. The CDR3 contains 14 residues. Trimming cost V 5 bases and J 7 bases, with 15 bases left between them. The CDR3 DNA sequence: TGTGCCAGCAGCCCCGGGTTCTCAATGCAGCCCCAGCATTTT. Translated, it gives CASSPGFSMQPQHF.

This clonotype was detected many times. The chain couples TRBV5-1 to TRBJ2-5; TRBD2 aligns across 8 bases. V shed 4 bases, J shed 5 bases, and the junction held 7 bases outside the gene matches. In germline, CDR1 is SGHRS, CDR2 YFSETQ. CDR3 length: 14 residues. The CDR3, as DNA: TGCGCCAGCAGCGTGGGACTAGTCGGGGAGACCCAGTACTTC. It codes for CASSVGLVGETQYF. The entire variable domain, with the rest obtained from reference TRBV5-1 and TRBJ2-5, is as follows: KAGVTQTPRYLIKTRGQQVTLSCSPISGHRSVSWYQQTPGQGLQFLFEYFSETQRNKGNFPGRFSGRQFSNSRSEMNVSTLELGDSALYLCASSVGLVGETQYFGPGTRLLVL.

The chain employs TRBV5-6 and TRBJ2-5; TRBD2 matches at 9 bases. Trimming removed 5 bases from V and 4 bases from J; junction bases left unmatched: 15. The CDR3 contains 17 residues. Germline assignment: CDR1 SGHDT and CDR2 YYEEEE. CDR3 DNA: TGTGCCAGCAGAGTGGGGCTAGCGGGGCCAAGGGGAGAGACCCAGTACTTC. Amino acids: CASRVGLAGPRGETQYF.

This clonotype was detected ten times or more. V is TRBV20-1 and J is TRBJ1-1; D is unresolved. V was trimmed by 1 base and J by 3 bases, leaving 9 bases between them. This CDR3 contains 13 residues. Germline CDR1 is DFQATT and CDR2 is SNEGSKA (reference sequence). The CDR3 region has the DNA TGCAGTGCTAGAGCCGGAAGGGACACTGAAGCTTTCTTT. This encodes CSARAGRDTEAFF.

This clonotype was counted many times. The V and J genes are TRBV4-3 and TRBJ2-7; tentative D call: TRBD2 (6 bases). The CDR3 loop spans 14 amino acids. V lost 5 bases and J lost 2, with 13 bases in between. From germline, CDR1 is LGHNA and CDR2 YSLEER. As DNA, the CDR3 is TGCGCCAGCAGCTTTGTGGGGGAGGCCTACGAGCAGTACTTC. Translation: CASSFVGEAYEQYF.

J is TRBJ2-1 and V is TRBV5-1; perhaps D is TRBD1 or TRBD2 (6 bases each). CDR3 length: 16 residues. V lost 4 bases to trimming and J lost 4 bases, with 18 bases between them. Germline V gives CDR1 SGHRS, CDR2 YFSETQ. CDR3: CASSAVVGGSYNEQFF. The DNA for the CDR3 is TGCGCCAGCAGCGCCGTAGTAGGGGGGTCTTACAATGAGCAGTTCTTC.

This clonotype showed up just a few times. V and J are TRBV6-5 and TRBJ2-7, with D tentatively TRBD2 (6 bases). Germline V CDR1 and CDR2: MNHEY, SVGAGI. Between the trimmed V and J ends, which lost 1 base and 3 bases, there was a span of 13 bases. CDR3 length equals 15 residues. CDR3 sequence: CASSYYGGGGYEQYF. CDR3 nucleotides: TGTGCCAGCAGTTACTACGGGGGAGGAGGCTACGAGCAGTACTTC.

This CDR3 reads CASSWGPPAYEQYV. Written as DNA, the CDR3 is TGTGCCAGCAGCTGGGGGCCTCCGGCCTACGAGCAGTACGTC. This chain connects TRBV11-3 to TRBJ2-7, with D maybe TRBD1 (6 bases). Germline V gene lookup returns CDR1 SGHNT and CDR2 YENEEA. This CDR3 comprises 14 residues. The germline V and J ends were trimmed by 4 bases and 2 bases, with 12 bases remaining between them.

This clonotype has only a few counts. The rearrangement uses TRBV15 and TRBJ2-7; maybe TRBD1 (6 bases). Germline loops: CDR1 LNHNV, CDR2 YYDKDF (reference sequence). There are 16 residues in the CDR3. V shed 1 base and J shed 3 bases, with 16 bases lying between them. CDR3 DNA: TGTGCCACCAGCAGAGCCAGGACAGTCCAACTCTACGAGCAGTACTTC. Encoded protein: CATSRARTVQLYEQYF.

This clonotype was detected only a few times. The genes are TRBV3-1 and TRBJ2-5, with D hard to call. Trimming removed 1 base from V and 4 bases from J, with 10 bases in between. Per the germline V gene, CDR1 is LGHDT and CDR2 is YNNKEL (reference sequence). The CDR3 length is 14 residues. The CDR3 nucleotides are TGTGCCAGCAGCCAAGGAGGCAGCACAGAGACCCAGTACTTC. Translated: CASSQGGSTETQYF.

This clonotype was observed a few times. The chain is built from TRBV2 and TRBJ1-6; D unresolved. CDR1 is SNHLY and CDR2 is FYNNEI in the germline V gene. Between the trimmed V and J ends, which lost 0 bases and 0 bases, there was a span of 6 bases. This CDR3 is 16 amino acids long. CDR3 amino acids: CASSEALRSYNSPLHF. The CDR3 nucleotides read TGTGCCAGCAGTGAAGCGCTCCGCTCCTATAATTCACCCCTCCACTTT. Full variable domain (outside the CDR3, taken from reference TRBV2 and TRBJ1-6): EPEVTQTPSHQVTQMGQEVILRCVPISNHLYFYWYRQILGQKVEFLVSFYNNEISEKSEIFDDQFSVERPDGSNFTLKIRSTKLEDSAMYFCASSEALRSYNSPLHFGNGTRLTVT.

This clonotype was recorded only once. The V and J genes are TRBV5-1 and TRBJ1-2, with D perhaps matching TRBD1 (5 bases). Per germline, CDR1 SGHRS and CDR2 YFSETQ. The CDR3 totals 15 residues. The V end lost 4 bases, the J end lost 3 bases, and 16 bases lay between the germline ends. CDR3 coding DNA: TGCGCCAGCAGCCTGGATTCACAGGCCCACTATGGCTACACCTTC. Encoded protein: CASSLDSQAHYGYTF.

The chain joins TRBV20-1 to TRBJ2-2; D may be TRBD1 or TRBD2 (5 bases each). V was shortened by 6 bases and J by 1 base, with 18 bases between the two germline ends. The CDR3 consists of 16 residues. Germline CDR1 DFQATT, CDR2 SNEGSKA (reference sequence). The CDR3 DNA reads TGCAGTGCACTGGACCGGGACGTTCGGAACACCGGGGAGCTGTTTTTT. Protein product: CSALDRDVRNTGELFF.

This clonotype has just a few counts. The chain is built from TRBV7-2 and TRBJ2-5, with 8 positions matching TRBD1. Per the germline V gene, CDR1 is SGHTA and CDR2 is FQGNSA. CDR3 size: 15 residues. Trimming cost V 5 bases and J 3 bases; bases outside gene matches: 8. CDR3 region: CASSRQGRRKETQYF. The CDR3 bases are TGTGCCAGCAGCCGACAGGGGAGGAGGAAAGAGACCCAGTACTTC.

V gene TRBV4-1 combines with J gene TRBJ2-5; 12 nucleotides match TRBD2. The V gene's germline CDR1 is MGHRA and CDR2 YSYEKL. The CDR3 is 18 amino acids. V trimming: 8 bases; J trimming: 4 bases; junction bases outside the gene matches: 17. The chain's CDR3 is CASCFQPAASGGGETQYF. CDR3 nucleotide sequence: TGCGCCAGCTGCTTTCAACCCGCGGCTAGCGGGGGGGGAGAGACCCAGTACTTC.

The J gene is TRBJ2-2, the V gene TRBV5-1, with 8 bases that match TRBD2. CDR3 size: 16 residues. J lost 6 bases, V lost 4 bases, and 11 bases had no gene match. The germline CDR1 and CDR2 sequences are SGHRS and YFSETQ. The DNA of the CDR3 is TGCGCCAGCAGCCTGGACGGGGGGGGCTTGTCCGGGGAGCTGTTTTTT. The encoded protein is CASSLDGGGLSGELFF.

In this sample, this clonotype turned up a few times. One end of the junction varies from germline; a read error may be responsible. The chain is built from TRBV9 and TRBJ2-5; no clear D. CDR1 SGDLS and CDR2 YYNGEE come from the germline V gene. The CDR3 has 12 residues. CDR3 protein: CASSVNFGYRDF. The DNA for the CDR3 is TGTGCCAGCAGCGTAAATTTCGGGTATCGGGACTTC. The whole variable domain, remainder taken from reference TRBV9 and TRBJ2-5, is DSGVTQTPKHLITATGQRVTLRCSPRSGDLSVYWYQQSLDQGLQFLIQYYNGEERAKGNILERFSAQQFPDLHSELNLSSLELGDSALYFCASSVNFGYRDFGPGTRLLVL.

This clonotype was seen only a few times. CDR3 loop: CASTPSGGTYEQYF. The CDR3 coding sequence is TGTGCCAGCACGCCCAGCGGGGGAACCTACGAGCAGTACTTC. This chain links TRBV25-1 with TRBJ2-7, with 8 bases that match TRBD2. V dropped 7 bases and J dropped 2; count of bases not matched to a gene: 7. The CDR3 extends over 14 amino acids. Germline values: CDR1 MGHDK, CDR2 SYGVNS.

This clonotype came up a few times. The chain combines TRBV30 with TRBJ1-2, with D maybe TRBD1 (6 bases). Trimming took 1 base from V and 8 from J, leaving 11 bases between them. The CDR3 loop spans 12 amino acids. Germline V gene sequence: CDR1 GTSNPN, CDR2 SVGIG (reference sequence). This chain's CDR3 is CAWSGQVKGYTF. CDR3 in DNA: TGTGCCTGGAGTGGACAGGTGAAAGGCTACACCTTC.

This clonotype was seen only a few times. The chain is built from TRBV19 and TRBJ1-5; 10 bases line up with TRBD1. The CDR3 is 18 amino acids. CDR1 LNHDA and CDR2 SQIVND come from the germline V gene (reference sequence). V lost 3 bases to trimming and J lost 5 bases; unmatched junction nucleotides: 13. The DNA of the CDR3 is TGTGCCAGTAGTATGACCCGGGACAGGGGCCCGGCACATCAGCCCCAGCATTTT. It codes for CASSMTRDRGPAHQPQHF.